This TCR beta chain stems from a study of blood T cell repertoires in COVID-19. Study details: Specimens from acute and convalescent COVID-19 originated in the United States, Italy and Spain. PBMCs, B-cell-depleted T cells, or T cells were the source of the cDNA or gDNA that made up the material.

Under the authors' procedure: Estimated nucleated cell counts came from reference gene primer amplification. Using immunoSEQ multiplex PCR, the repertoire was profiled, and TCRdb retains in-frame clones only, with some absent. V and J calls and clone size come straight from that table; D and trimming were deduced from the DNA. This table has about 100,000 clones, just under 95% appearing once. This clone was seen once. Trimming stripped 3 bases from V and 0 bases from J, with 6 bases between. CDR1 MNHEY and CDR2 SMNVEV come from the germline V gene (reference sequence). The CDR3 is made up of 14 amino acids.

The chain combines TRBV27 with TRBJ1-3; D is uncertain. This clonotype originated in a woman aged 45-65 years with COVID-19, enrolled during active disease. The sample consisted of peripheral blood. The CDR3 bases are TGTGCCAGCAGTTTGTCCCTCTCTGGAAACACCATATATTTT. Encoded protein: CASSLSLSGNTIYF.